Shown below are 22 T cell receptor beta chains from a single sample sequenced in a study of blood T cell repertoires in COVID-19 (dated by TCRdb to 2019 to 2021). The library came from the immunoSEQ multiplex PCR assay. This immuneACCESS table, as held by TCRdb, lists in-frame sequences with V and J called but not all clones. Of the missing ones, under half trace to an unresolved V gene in checked studies; the others have no known cause. The sample table lists fewer than 250,000 clones, over 80% of them with a count of one. Jointly, the top ten make up around 0.8% of the sample. What was sequenced was PBMCs or T cells enriched from blood (not recorded which). Receptors were obtained from a man aged 45-60 years who had been exposed to COVID-19.

The rearrangement uses TRBV5-4 and TRBJ1-2, with TRBD1 as a possible D gene (6 bases). The length of the CDR3 is 14 residues. The V gene lost 2 bases and the J gene lost 4 bases, with 12 bases spanning the gap. CDR1 SGHNT and CDR2 YYREEE come from the germline V gene (reference sequence). DNA for the CDR3: TGTGCCAGCAGCTTACAGGGCCCTGCCTATGGCTACACCTTC. It specifies CASSLQGPAYGYTF.

The chain employs TRBV7-9 and TRBJ1-6; D gene unclear. CDR1 and CDR2 from the germline V gene are SEHNR and FQNEAQ (reference sequence). CDR3 size: 18 residues. V lost 5 bases and J lost 3, with 20 bases in between. Here the CDR3 reads CASSPTRAGDDYNSPLHF. As DNA, the CDR3 is TGTGCCAGCAGCCCTACGAGGGCCGGGGATGACTATAATTCACCCCTCCACTTT.

This clone was observed a handful of times. The rearrangement joins TRBV2 to TRBJ2-7, with D unresolved. CDR1 is SNHLY, CDR2 FYNNEI, per germline. The V end lost 6 bases, the J end lost 0 bases, and 6 bases lay between the germline ends. The CDR3 is 12 amino acids. CDR3 region: CASRRLSYEQYF. CDR3 DNA: TGTGCCAGCAGAAGACTCTCCTACGAGCAGTACTTC.

The rearrangement joins TRBV6-5 to TRBJ2-7; D might be TRBD1 (5 bases). The CDR3 runs to 14 residues. The V end was cut by 5 bases, the J end by 2 bases, with 13 bases between. In germline, CDR1 is MNHEY, CDR2 SVGAGI. The CDR3 here is CASSTGHGTYEQYF. The CDR3 region has the DNA TGTGCCAGCAGTACCGGACACGGAACCTACGAGCAGTACTTC.

This chain joins TRBV30 and TRBJ1-1; 8 bases are shared with TRBD1. Germline V gene sequence: CDR1 GTSNPN, CDR2 SVGIG (reference sequence). J lost 11 bases, V lost 1 base, and 9 bases had no gene match. CDR3 length: 13 amino acids. The CDR3 region is CAWSARTGLRAFF. The CDR3 DNA is TGTGCCTGGAGTGCACGGACAGGGTTGAGGGCTTTCTTT.

Comment on this clone: The sample contains more than one DNA sequence encoding this CDR3. The chain carries TRBV18 and TRBJ2-3, with 7 positions matching TRBD2. Trimming cost V 3 bases and J 2 bases; bases outside gene matches: 2. The CDR3 length is 14 residues. CDR1 and CDR2 from the germline V gene are KGHSH and LQKENI. The CDR3 sequence: CASSPGGSTDTQYF. CDR3 nucleotide sequence: TGTGCCAGCTCACCCGGGGGGTCCACAGATACGCAGTATTTT.

This chain joins TRBV3-1 (or the pseudogene TRBV3-2) and TRBJ1-1; D is undetermined. Trimming removed 1 base from V and 6 bases from J, with 12 bases in between. CDR1 and CDR2 from the germline V gene are LGHDT and YNNKEL (reference sequence). The length of the CDR3 is 14 residues. Here the CDR3 DNA reads TGTGCCAGCAGCCAAGCTTCCGGCGGGTCTGAAGCTTTCTTT. It yields the protein CASSQASGGSEAFF.

The V call is TRBV28, the J call TRBJ2-1; 14 bases are a match to TRBD2. Germline CDR1 is MDHEN and CDR2 is SYDVKM. The CDR3 extends over 18 amino acids. The V gene end was trimmed by 4 bases and the J gene end by 7 bases; junction bases not matched to a gene: 12. The CDR3 nucleotides read TGTGCCAGCAGTTCCTTTTTGACTAGCGGGGGGGTCGTGAATGAGCAGTTCTTC. Translated: CASSSFLTSGGVVNEQFF.

This chain connects TRBV4-1 to TRBJ1-3, with D possibly matching TRBD1 (5 bases). Germline values: CDR1 MGHRA, CDR2 YSYEKL. The CDR3 consists of 14 residues. V lost 4 bases, J lost 5 bases, and 12 bases lay in between. CDR3 nucleotide sequence: TGCGCCAGCAGCCTGCAGGGTAATAGAAACACCATATATTTT. Translated, it gives CASSLQGNRNTIYF.

This chain joins TRBV5-1 and TRBJ2-2; maybe TRBD1 (6 bases). The CDR3 length is 17 residues. Looked up from germline, CDR1 is SGHRS and CDR2 is YFSETQ. V dropped 1 base and J dropped 0 bases, with 13 bases sitting between them. The CDR3 DNA reads TGCGCCAGCAGCTTGCAGCCGGGACATTCGAACACCGGGGAGCTGTTTTTT. This translates into CASSLQPGHSNTGELFF.

The chain uses TRBV5-1 and TRBJ2-5; D remains ambiguous. The germline V gene has CDR1 SGHRS and CDR2 YFSETQ. CDR3 length: 12 residues. V was pared by 0 bases and J by 6 bases, with 6 bases between. CDR3 sequence: CASSLELQTQYF. DNA of the CDR3: TGCGCCAGCAGCTTGGAACTTCAGACCCAGTACTTC.

This chain uses TRBV27 with TRBJ1-4; possibly TRBD1 for D (5 bases). Looked up from germline, CDR1 is MNHEY and CDR2 is SMNVEV (reference sequence). The CDR3 consists of 15 residues. The ends were cut back, 3 bases at V and 0 bases at J, with 8 bases in the middle. The CDR3 DNA reads as TGTGCCAGCAGTTTCAAACAGGCAACTAATGAAAAACTGTTTTTT. This sequence encodes CASSFKQATNEKLFF.

This sequence joins TRBV13 and TRBJ2-3, with a possible D match to TRBD2 (5 bases). V was trimmed by 3 bases and J by 4 bases, leaving 8 bases between them. From germline, CDR1 is PRHDT and CDR2 FYEKMQ (reference sequence). The CDR3 loop spans 13 amino acids. The CDR3 here is CASSFAGADTQYF. DNA for the CDR3: TGTGCCAGCAGCTTCGCCGGGGCAGATACGCAGTATTTT.

This chain connects TRBV28 to TRBJ1-3, with TRBD1 matching over 10 bases. The CDR3 sequence is 15 residues long. Germline CDR1 reads MDHEN; CDR2 reads SYDVKM. The V gene end was trimmed by 3 bases and the J gene end by 6 bases; junction bases not matched to a gene: 5. CDR3 amino acids: CASSLTGGETNTIYF. CDR3 in DNA: TGTGCCAGCAGTTTGACAGGGGGCGAGACAAACACCATATATTTT.

V and J are TRBV7-9 and TRBJ2-1; D ambiguous. V lost 5 bases to trimming and J lost 0 bases, with 14 bases between them. Germline CDR1 SEHNR, CDR2 FQNEAQ (reference sequence). There are 16 residues in the CDR3. The CDR3 DNA reads as TGTGCCAGCAGCCCTCTAATAGAAAGCTCCTACAATGAGCAGTTCTTC. This gives the protein CASSPLIESSYNEQFF.

V gene TRBV28 combines with J gene TRBJ2-4; 8 nucleotides agree with TRBD1. Germline lookup yields CDR1 MDHEN and CDR2 SYDVKM. This CDR3 spans 16 amino acids. V lost 4 bases and J lost 0; bases outside the gene matches: 5. CDR3 nucleotides: TGTGCCAGCAGTTCCCAGGGGGCGAAAGCCAAAAACATTCAGTACTTC. As protein: CASSSQGAKAKNIQYF. Filled out from reference TRBV28 and TRBJ2-4, the complete variable domain reads DVKVTQSSRYLVKRTGEKVFLECVQDMDHENMFWYRQDPGLGLRLIYFSYDVKMKEKGDIPEGYSVSREKKERFSLILESASTNQTSMYLCASSSQGAKAKNIQYFGAGTRLSVL.

This chain uses TRBV5-1 with TRBJ2-5; D possibly corresponds to TRBD1 (6 bases). The CDR3 sequence is 13 residues long. In germline, CDR1 is SGHRS, CDR2 YFSETQ. V dropped 5 bases and J dropped 4 bases, with 12 bases sitting between them. The CDR3 loop is CASSTGWVETQYF. Here the CDR3 DNA reads TGCGCCAGCAGTACAGGGTGGGTAGAGACCCAGTACTTC.

This chain connects TRBV5-6 to TRBJ2-7; weak D call: TRBD1 (5 bases). The germline V and J ends were trimmed by 0 bases and 6 bases, with 10 bases remaining between them. CDR1 and CDR2 from the germline V gene are SGHDT and YYEEEE. This CDR3 comprises 13 residues. CDR3 sequence: CASSLGSGSEQYV. CDR3 sequence (DNA): TGTGCCAGCAGCTTGGGGTCAGGGTCCGAGCAGTACGTC.

The V call is TRBV5-1, the J call TRBJ2-5, with D perhaps matching TRBD2 (6 bases). The germline V gene has CDR1 SGHRS and CDR2 YFSETQ. This CDR3 spans 14 amino acids. V dropped 4 bases and J dropped 1 base, with 11 bases sitting between them. The CDR3, as DNA: TGCGCCAGCAGCCCGGGACTCCCCCAAGAGACCCAGTACTTC. Translating gives CASSPGLPQETQYF.

The J gene is TRBJ1-1, the V gene TRBV30, with 9 bases identical to TRBD1. V gave up 5 bases and J gave up 5 bases; unmatched junction bases: 3. This CDR3 comprises 12 residues. The germline V gene has CDR1 GTSNPN and CDR2 SVGIG (reference sequence). CDR3 sequence reads: CAWADRGTEAFF. CDR3 in DNA: TGTGCCTGGGCTGACAGGGGGACTGAAGCTTTCTTT.

This chain connects TRBV7-9 to TRBJ1-1; D call uncertain. This CDR3 is built from 15 residues. Trimming pared 5 bases from V and 0 bases from J, leaving 13 bases between. CDR1 is SEHNR and CDR2 is FQNEAQ in the germline V gene (reference sequence). This CDR3 reads CASSLRGLMNTEAFF. As DNA, the CDR3 is TGTGCCAGCAGCCTAAGAGGATTGATGAACACTGAAGCTTTCTTT.

The chain links TRBV5-1 to TRBJ2-1, with 7 nucleotides matching TRBD1. Germline V gene sequence: CDR1 SGHRS, CDR2 YFSETQ. J lost 4 bases, V lost 4 bases, and 8 bases had no gene match. There are 15 residues in the CDR3. CDR3 residues: CASSPTRTGYNEQFF. Written as DNA, the CDR3 is TGCGCCAGCAGCCCCACTAGGACAGGATACAATGAGCAGTTCTTC.